Following are 2 T cell receptor beta chains from one sample sequenced in a study of cytomegalovirus exposure and HLA in healthy donors. 60 Vbeta and 13 Jbeta primers were used in PCR. Libraries were prepared by immunoSEQ multiplex PCR; TCRdb keeps only in-frame clonotypes and omits some of them. The sample table includes 80,000 or so clones. Source material: PBMCs. The receptors come from a woman in her 30s in good health and CMV-seronegative.

The J gene is TRBJ2-1, the V gene TRBV2; D possibly corresponds to TRBD2 (6 bases). V was trimmed by 8 bases and J by 5 bases, leaving 13 bases between them. The length of the CDR3 is 13 residues. The germline V gene has CDR1 SNHLY and CDR2 FYNNEI. Here the CDR3 reads CASGEDFDNEQFF. The CDR3 DNA is TGTGCCAGCGGGGAGGACTTTGACAATGAGCAGTTCTTC.

The genes are TRBV7-9 and TRBJ2-7, with D perhaps TRBD1 (6 bases). V was trimmed by 6 bases and J by 2 bases, leaving 11 bases between them. This CDR3 contains 13 residues. Per germline, CDR1 SEHNR and CDR2 FQNEAQ (reference sequence). CDR3 nucleotide sequence: TGTGCCAGCAGTGCAGGGGTCACCTACGAGCAGTACTTC. Translating gives CASSAGVTYEQYF.